The sequence of this TCR beta chain was determined in a study of control samples from healthy donors and cancer patients. Method: immunoSEQ multiplex PCR; TCRdb's copy keeps in-frame clones and lacks some. Of 75,000 to 80,000 clones in the sample, 75% to 90% were seen once. The CDR3 has 14 amino acids. Trimming cost V 0 bases and J 6 bases, with 11 bases left between them. The germline V gene encodes CDR1 LGHDT and CDR2 YNNKEL (reference sequence). This chain links TRBV3-1 (or the pseudogene TRBV3-2) with TRBJ1-2; D not certain. The TCR comes from a woman aged 45-59 years with colorectal cancer. The source material was PBMCs. The CDR3: CASSQDLNGNGYTF. As DNA, the CDR3 is TGTGCCAGCAGCCAAGATCTGAACGGGAATGGCTACACCTTC.